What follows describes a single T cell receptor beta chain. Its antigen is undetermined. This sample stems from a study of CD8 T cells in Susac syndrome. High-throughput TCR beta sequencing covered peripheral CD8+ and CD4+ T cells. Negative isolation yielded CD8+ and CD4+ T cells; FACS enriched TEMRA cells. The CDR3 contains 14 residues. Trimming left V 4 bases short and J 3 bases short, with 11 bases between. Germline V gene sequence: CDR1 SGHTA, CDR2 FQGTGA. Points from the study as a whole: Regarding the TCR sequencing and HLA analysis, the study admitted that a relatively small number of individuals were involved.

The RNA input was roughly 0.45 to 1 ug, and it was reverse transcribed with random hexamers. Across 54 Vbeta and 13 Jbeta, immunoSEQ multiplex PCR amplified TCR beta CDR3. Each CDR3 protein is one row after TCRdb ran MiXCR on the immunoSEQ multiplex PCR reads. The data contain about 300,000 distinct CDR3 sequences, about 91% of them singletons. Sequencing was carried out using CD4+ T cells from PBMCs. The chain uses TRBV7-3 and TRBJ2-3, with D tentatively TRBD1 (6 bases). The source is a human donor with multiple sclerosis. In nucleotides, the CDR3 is TGTGCCAGCAGCTCCACCAGGGGAACAGATACGCAGTATTTT. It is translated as CASSSTRGTDTQYF. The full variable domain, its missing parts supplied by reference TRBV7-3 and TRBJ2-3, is GAGVSQTPSNKVTEKGKYVELRCDPISGHTALYWYRQSLGQGPEFLIYFQGTGAADDSGLPNDRFFAVRPEGSVSTLKIQRTERGDSAVYLCASSSTRGTDTQYFGPGTRLTVL.